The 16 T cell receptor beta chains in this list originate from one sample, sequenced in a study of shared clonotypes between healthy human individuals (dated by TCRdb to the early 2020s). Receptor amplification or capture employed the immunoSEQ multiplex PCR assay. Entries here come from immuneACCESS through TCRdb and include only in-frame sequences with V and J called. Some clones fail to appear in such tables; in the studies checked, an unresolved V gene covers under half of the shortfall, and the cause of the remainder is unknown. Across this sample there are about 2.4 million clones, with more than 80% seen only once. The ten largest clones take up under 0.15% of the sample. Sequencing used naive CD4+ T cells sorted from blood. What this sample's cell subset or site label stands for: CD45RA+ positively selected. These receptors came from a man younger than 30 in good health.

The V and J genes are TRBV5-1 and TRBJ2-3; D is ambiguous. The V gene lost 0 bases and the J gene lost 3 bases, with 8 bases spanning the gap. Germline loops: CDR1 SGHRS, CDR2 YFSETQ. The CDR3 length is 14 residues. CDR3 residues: CASSLGLRTDTQYF. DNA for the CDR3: TGCGCCAGCAGCTTGGGTCTGCGGACAGATACGCAGTATTTT. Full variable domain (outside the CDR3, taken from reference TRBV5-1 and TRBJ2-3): KAGVTQTPRYLIKTRGQQVTLSCSPISGHRSVSWYQQTPGQGLQFLFEYFSETQRNKGNFPGRFSGRQFSNSRSEMNVSTLELGDSALYLCASSLGLRTDTQYFGPGTRLTVL.

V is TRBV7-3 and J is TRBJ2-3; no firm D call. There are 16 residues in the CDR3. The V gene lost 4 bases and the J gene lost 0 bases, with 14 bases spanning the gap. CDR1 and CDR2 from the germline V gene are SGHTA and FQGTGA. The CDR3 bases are TGTGCCAGCAGCTCCGCCCCTACGGTTAGCACAGATACGCAGTATTTT. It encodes CASSSAPTVSTDTQYF.

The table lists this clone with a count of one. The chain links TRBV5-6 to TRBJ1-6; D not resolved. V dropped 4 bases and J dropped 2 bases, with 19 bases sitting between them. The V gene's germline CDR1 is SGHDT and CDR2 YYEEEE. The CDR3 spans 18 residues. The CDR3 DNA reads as TGTGCCAGCAGCCCTACTGGACTGACCGATGCCTATAATTCACCCCTCCACTTT. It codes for CASSPTGLTDAYNSPLHF. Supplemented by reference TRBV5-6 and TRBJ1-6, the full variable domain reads DAGVTQSPTHLIKTRGQQVTLRCSPKSGHDTVSWYQQALGQGPQFIFQYYEEEERQRGNFPDRFSGHQFPNYSSELNVNALLLGDSALYLCASSPTGLTDAYNSPLHFGNGTRLTVT.

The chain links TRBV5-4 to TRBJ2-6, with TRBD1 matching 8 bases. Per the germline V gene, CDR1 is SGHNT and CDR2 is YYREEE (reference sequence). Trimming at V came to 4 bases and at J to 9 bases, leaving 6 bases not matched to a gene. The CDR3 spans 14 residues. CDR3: CASSTQGVVNVLTF. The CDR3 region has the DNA TGTGCCAGCAGCACACAGGGGGTGGTCAACGTCCTGACTTTC.

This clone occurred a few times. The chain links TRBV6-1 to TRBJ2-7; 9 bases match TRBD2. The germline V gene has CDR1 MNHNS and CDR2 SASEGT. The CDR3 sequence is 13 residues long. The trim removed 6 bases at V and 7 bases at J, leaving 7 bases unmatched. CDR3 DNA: TGTGCCAGCAGAGTAGCGGGAGTTGGTGAGCAGTACTTC. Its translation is CASRVAGVGEQYF.

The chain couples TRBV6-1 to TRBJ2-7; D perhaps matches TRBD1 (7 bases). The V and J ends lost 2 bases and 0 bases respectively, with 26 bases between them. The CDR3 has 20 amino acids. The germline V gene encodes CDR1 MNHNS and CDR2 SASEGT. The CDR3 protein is CASSEPIGGGSAGGSYEQYF. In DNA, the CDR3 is TGTGCCAGCAGTGAACCCATAGGAGGGGGCTCGGCAGGCGGCTCCTACGAGCAGTACTTC.

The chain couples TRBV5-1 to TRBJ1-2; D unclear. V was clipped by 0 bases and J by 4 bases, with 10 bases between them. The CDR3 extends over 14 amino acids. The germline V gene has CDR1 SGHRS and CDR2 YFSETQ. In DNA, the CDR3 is TGCGCCAGCAGCTTGGGCGCAGTTGCCTATGGCTACACCTTC. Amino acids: CASSLGAVAYGYTF.

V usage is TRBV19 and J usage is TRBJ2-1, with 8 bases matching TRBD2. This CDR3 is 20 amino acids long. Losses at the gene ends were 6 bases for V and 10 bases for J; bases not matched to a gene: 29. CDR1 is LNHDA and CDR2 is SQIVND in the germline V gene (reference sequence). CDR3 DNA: TGTGCCAGTAGGCCCTGGGCGGGGGGTCATTCGATTGGGACGGGACTAGAGCAGTTCTTC. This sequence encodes CASRPWAGGHSIGTGLEQFF.

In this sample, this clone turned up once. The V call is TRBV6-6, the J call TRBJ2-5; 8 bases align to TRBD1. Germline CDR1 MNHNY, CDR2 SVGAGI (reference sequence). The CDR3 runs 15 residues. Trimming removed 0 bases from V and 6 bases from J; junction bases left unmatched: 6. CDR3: CASSYSAGGVQTQYF. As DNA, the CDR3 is TGTGCCAGCAGTTACTCGGCAGGGGGCGTACAGACCCAGTACTTC.

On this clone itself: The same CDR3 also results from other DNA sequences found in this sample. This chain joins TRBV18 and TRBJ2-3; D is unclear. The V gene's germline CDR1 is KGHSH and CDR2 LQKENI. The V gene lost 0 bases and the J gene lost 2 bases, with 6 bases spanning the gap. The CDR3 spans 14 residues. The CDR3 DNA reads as TGTGCCAGCTCACCACCTGGGCCCACAGATACGCAGTATTTT. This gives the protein CASSPPGPTDTQYF. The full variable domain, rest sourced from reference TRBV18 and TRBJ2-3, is NAGVMQNPRHLVRRRGQEARLRCSPMKGHSHVYWYRQLPEEGLKFMVYLQKENIIDESGMPKERFSAEFPKEGPSILRIQQVVRGDSAAYFCASSPPGPTDTQYFGPGTRLTVL.

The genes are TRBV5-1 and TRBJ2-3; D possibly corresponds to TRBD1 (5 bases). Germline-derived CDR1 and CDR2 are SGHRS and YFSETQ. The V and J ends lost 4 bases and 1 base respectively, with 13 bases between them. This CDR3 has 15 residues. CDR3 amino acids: CASSTGRGGTDTQYF. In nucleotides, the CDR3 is TGCGCCAGCAGCACAGGAAGGGGTGGCACAGATACGCAGTATTTT. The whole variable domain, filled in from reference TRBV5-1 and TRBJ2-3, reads KAGVTQTPRYLIKTRGQQVTLSCSPISGHRSVSWYQQTPGQGLQFLFEYFSETQRNKGNFPGRFSGRQFSNSRSEMNVSTLELGDSALYLCASSTGRGGTDTQYFGPGTRLTVL.

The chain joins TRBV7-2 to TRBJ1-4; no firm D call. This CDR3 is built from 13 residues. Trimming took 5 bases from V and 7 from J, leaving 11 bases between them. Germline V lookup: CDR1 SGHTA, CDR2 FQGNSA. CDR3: CASSPSQSEKLFF. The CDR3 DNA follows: TGTGCCAGCAGCCCTTCTCAAAGTGAAAAACTGTTTTTT.

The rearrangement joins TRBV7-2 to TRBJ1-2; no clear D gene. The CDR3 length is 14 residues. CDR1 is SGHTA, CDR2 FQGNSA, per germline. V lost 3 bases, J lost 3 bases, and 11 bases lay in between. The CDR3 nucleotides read TGTGCCAGCAGCTTGTCGGGCGTAGACTATGGCTACACCTTC. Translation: CASSLSGVDYGYTF.

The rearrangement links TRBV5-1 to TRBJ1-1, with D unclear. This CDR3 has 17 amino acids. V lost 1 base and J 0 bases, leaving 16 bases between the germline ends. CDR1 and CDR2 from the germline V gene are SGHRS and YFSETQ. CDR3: CASSLNRMLAMNTEAFF. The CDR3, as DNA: TGCGCCAGCAGCTTGAACCGGATGCTAGCAATGAACACTGAAGCTTTCTTT.

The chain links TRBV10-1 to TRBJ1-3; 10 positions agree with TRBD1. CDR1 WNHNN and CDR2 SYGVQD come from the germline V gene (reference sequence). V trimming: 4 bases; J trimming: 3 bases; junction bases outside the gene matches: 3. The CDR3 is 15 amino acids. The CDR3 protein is CASSVGQGNGNTIYF. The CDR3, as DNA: TGCGCCAGCAGTGTGGGACAGGGGAATGGAAACACCATATATTTT.

CDR3: CASSLGGNMNYGYTF. In DNA, the CDR3 is TGTGCCAGCAGTTTAGGGGGAAATATGAACTATGGCTACACCTTC. J is TRBJ1-2 and V is TRBV28, with a weak D call TRBD1 (5 bases). Germline CDR1 reads MDHEN; CDR2 reads SYDVKM. The CDR3 covers 15 residues. The V end lost 2 bases, the J end lost 2 bases, and 12 bases lay between the germline ends.